This T cell receptor beta chain was observed in a study of cytomegalovirus exposure and HLA in healthy donors. Points from the study as a whole: Cytomegalovirus association was listed for approximately 160 TCR beta chains.

With 60 Vbeta and 13 Jbeta primers, the PCR was carried out. Generated by immunoSEQ multiplex PCR, the TCRdb table keeps only in-frame clones and is missing some. The sample lists more than 80,000 clones, about 70% seen once, with around 6.4% in the top ten. Of note for this clone: Its antigen is unidentified.

The CDR3 covers 13 residues. V lost 2 bases and J lost 6, with 8 bases in between. Germline CDR1 and CDR2: MNHEY and SVGAGI. The chain has TRBV6-5 and TRBJ1-5, with D possibly being TRBD1 (6 bases). The source is a woman between 50 and 59 years old in good health and CMV-seropositive. Sequencing used PBMCs. The CDR3 bases are TGTGCCAGCAGTTACGTACAGGGTCAGCCCCAGCATTTT. It translates to CASSYVQGQPQHF.